The following is a T cell receptor beta chain sequence with its context. Its target is unknown. This sample stems from a study of cytomegalovirus exposure and HLA in healthy donors. PCR primers comprised 60 Vbeta and 13 Jbeta primers. Libraries were prepared by immunoSEQ multiplex PCR; TCRdb keeps only in-frame clonotypes and omits some of them. The sample includes about 82,000 clones, approximately 79% of them seen just once. Study-level points and caveats: Versus the approximately 720-donor mean, an Asian-associated ancestry cluster reportedly showed fewer N-insertions in a later analysis. Most of the CMV-associated TCR beta chains (in a later analysis) appeared to be HLA-restricted. It was taken for granted in presence/absence analyses that sequencing depth across donors was roughly uniform.

The CDR3 is made up of 15 amino acids. The germline gives CDR1 SEHNR, CDR2 FQNEAQ (reference sequence). V was clipped by 1 base and J by 2 bases, with 11 bases between them. Sequenced input: PBMCs. The chain has TRBV7-9 and TRBJ1-2, with D perhaps matching TRBD1 (6 bases). This TCR came from a human donor in good health. The CDR3 nucleotides are TGTGCCAGCAGCTTAGGGGCAGGGGAGAACTATGGCTACACCTTC. This gives the protein CASSLGAGENYGYTF. Complete variable domain (other parts from reference TRBV7-9 and TRBJ1-2): DTGVSQNPRHKITKRGQNVTFRCDPISEHNRLYWYRQTLGQGPEFLTYFQNEAQLEKSRLLSDRFSAERPKGSFSTLEIQRTEQGDSAMYLCASSLGAGENYGYTFGSGTRLTVV.